This T cell receptor (beta chain) was identified in a study of CD8 T cells in ankylosing spondylitis. Study-level findings and limits: Seemingly characteristic of ankylosing spondylitis blood was a TCR beta motif consisting of about 8 highly homologous variants. Within matched ankylosing spondylitis synovial fluid, disease-linked clones were reportedly significantly enriched. Reactive arthritis synovial fluid and blood were previously reported to contain some motif variants. Clones linked to the disease showed a CD8+ phenotype. They occurred at relatively low frequencies in peripheral blood.

This clonotype was detected ten times or more. Its antigen remains unknown. The authors made TCR beta libraries by quantitative 5'-RACE with molecular barcodes. Using its own MiXCR run on the 5' RACE reads, TCRdb lists one record per CDR3 protein. The sample includes about 200,000 distinct CDR3 sequences, around 7.9% of them seen just once. Sequencing was carried out using blood, either unsorted or a sorted T cell fraction (not recorded which). The receptor's source is a male donor with ankylosing spondylitis.

CDR3 protein: CSARDVRGTNEKLFF. In DNA form, the CDR3 reads TGCAGTGCTAGAGATGTTCGGGGAACTAATGAAAAACTGTTTTTT. The rearrangement links TRBV20-1 to TRBJ1-4, with D uncertain. The V and J ends lost 0 bases and 1 base respectively, with 9 bases between them. The CDR3 consists of 15 residues. Per germline, CDR1 DFQATT and CDR2 SNEGSKA (reference sequence).